Listed below are T cell receptor beta chains from one sample, sequenced in a study of blood T cell repertoires in COVID-19. The repertoire was sequenced with immunoSEQ multiplex PCR; TCRdb's copy has only in-frame clones and lacks some. The sample records under 200,000 clones, 75% to 90% being singletons. The material sequenced was peripheral blood. These receptors came from a woman between 55 and 75 years old with acute or convalescent COVID-19. CDR3s include the opening cysteine and the closing phenylalanine or tryptophan. The order of the fields is J gene, clone size, V gene, D gene, CDR3 DNA, CDR3 protein. D genes are given only for firm matches. Only some rows state a clone size, as once, few, many or a class for expanded clones.

>TRBJ2-2|NA|TRBV7-9|TRBD2
TGTGCCAGCAGCTCCACCGGGACTACGAACGGGGAGCTGTTTTTT
CASSSTGTTNGELFF
>TRBJ1-5|NA|TRBV10-3|TRBD1
TGTGCCATCAGTGGGACAGGGGGCGATAATCAGCCCCAGCATTTT
CAISGTGGDNQPQHF
>TRBJ2-3|NA|TRBV4-2|TRBD2
TGTGCCAGCAGCCCCCGGGTGAGCGGGGGGGAGTCAGATACGCAGTATTTT
CASSPRVSGGESDTQYF
>TRBJ2-3|NA|TRBV9|TRBD1
TGTGCCAGCAGCGTGGGCAGGGGGCCGCCAGATACGCAGTATTTT
CASSVGRGPPDTQYF
>TRBJ1-2|NA|TRBV10-1|TRBD1
TGCGCCAGCAGTCGGGACAGGGACGGTGGCTACACCTTC
CASSRDRDGGYTF
>TRBJ2-5|NA|TRBV2|NA
TGTGCCAGCAGGGCAAAAGACTACCAAGAGACCCAGTACTTC
CASRAKDYQETQYF
>TRBJ2-3|NA|TRBV10-1|TRBD1
TGCGCCAGCAGTGCGGACAGGGGCACAGATACGCAGTATTTT
CASSADRGTDTQYF
>TRBJ1-6|NA|TRBV10-2|TRBD1
TGCGCCAGCAGTGAACCGGGACAGCCTGATAATTCACCCCTCCACTTT
CASSEPGQPDNSPLHF
>TRBJ2-7|NA|TRBV2|NA
TGTGCCAGCAGTCCAGACACGCGGGCCTACGAGCAGTACTTC
CASSPDTRAYEQYF
>TRBJ1-1|NA|TRBV19|TRBD1
TGTGCCAGTACCCCGGGACAGGGGGCTTTCGCTGAAGCTTTCTTT
CASTPGQGAFAEAFF
>TRBJ2-7|NA|TRBV10-1|NA
TGCGCCAGCAGTGGTCCCGAGAGCTCCTACGAGCAGTACTTC
CASSGPESSYEQYF
>TRBJ1-2|NA|TRBV18|NA
TGTGCCAGCTCCCCTCAGGCAGCAGGACTCAACTATGGCTACACCTTC
CASSPQAAGLNYGYTF
>TRBJ1-5|NA|TRBV28|TRBD1
TGTGCCAGCAGCGGGACAGGCAGTCAGCCCCAGCATTTT
CASSGTGSQPQHF
>TRBJ2-7|NA|TRBV4-2|NA
TGTGCCAGCAGCCAAGGGCGGGGGCCCCCCTACGAGCAGTACTTC
CASSQGRGPPYEQYF
>TRBJ2-5|NA|TRBV19|TRBD1
TGTGCCAGTAGTCCAGATTGTTTCCCGGACAGGGTTGTAGAGACCCAGTACTTC
CASSPDCFPDRVVETQYF
>TRBJ2-5|once|TRBV7-2|NA
TGTGCCAGCAGCCCCCGGGGACTTGCTCAAGAGACCCAGTACTTC
CASSPRGLAQETQYF
>TRBJ2-7|NA|TRBV29-1|NA
TGCAGCGCCACACCGGACAGCGCCGAGCAGTACTTC
CSATPDSAEQYF
>TRBJ1-6|few|TRBV14|NA
TGTGCCAGCAGCCCCCAGGGGTCCCACCTAAATTCACCCCTCCACTTT
CASSPQGSHLNSPLHF
>TRBJ1-4|few|TRBV4-1|NA
TGCGCCAGCAGCCAAGCAGGGGTTAATGAAAAACTGTTTTTT
CASSQAGVNEKLFF
>TRBJ1-2|NA|TRBV14|NA
TGTGCCAGCAGCCAGTCATTGGGGGCTGGCTACACCTTC
CASSQSLGAGYTF
>TRBJ2-3|once|TRBV6-5|TRBD2
TGTGCCAGCAGTTACTCTGGACTAGCGGGGGTAGATACGCAGTATTTT
CASSYSGLAGVDTQYF
>TRBJ1-2|NA|TRBV25-1|NA
TGTGCCAGCACTCCCGGCGCAGGGTTCTATGGCTACACCTTC
CASTPGAGFYGYTF
>TRBJ2-2|NA|TRBV24-1|TRBD1
TGTGCCACCAAGGGACAGGCGAACACCGGGGAGCTGTTTTTT
CATKGQANTGELFF
>TRBJ2-1|NA|TRBV5-5|TRBD2
TGTGCCAGCAGCTTGGCCGGGGGGGCTACGTACAATGAGCAGTTCTTC
CASSLAGGATYNEQFF
>TRBJ1-4|NA|TRBV4-2|NA
TGTGCCAGCAGCCAACCAACGACAACAACTAATGAAAAACTGTTTTTT
CASSQPTTTTNEKLFF
>TRBJ2-2|NA|TRBV2|NA
TGTGCCAGCAGTGGGGGGCCGGGTGTAGTCACCGGGGAGCTGTTTTTT
CASSGGPGVVTGELFF
>TRBJ2-3|NA|TRBV5-4|NA
TGTGCCAGCAGCTTGGAGGCGGTTAGCACAGATACGCAGTATTTT
CASSLEAVSTDTQYF
>TRBJ1-2|NA|TRBV3-1/TRBV3-2|TRBD1
TGTGCCAGCAGCCCCACGGGACAGGGCTCCAACTATGGCTACACCTTC
CASSPTGQGSNYGYTF
>TRBJ2-7|NA|TRBV6-5|NA
TGTGCCAGCAGTTTAGACAGCGCCTACGAGCAGTACTTC
CASSLDSAYEQYF
>TRBJ2-7|NA|TRBV4-1|NA
TGCGCCAGCAGCCTTTCAACAGGGATCGGCGAGCAGTACTTC
CASSLSTGIGEQYF
>TRBJ2-1|NA|TRBV5-1|NA
TGCGCCAGCAGCGAGAGGGGGTCCCCCCCTTACAATGAGCAGTTCTTC
CASSERGSPPYNEQFF
>TRBJ1-2|NA|TRBV24-1|NA
TGTGCCACCAGTGATCCAGGGGTTTATGGCTACACCTTC
CATSDPGVYGYTF
>TRBJ2-3|NA|TRBV5-1|NA
TGCGCCAGCAGCCCCGACAGACCCACAGATACGCAGTATTTT
CASSPDRPTDTQYF
>TRBJ2-7|once|TRBV18|TRBD1
TGTGCCAGCTCACCTCGACAGGGGGCTACCTACGAGCAGTACTTC
CASSPRQGATYEQYF
>TRBJ1-2|NA|TRBV29-1|TRBD1
TGCAGCGTAGAAAGGACAGGGGGTTTCTATGGCTACACCTTC
CSVERTGGFYGYTF
>TRBJ1-5|NA|TRBV29-1|NA
TGCAGCGTTGATCGGGGGGCGCGGAATCAGCCCCAGCATTTT
CSVDRGARNQPQHF
>TRBJ2-5|NA|TRBV3-1/TRBV3-2|NA
TGTGCCAGCAGCCAAGTAGCCGGGAAAGAGACCCAGTACTTC
CASSQVAGKETQYF
>TRBJ1-5|NA|TRBV6-2/TRBV6-3|NA
TGTGCCAGCAACCCACAGGGTAGCAATCAGCCCCAGCATTTT
CASNPQGSNQPQHF
>TRBJ2-3|NA|TRBV9|NA
TGTGCCAGCAGCGCTATAGGGGCGCCACCGGAGTATTTT
CASSAIGAPPEYF
>TRBJ1-3|NA|TRBV6-1|TRBD1
TGTGCCAGCAGTGACCTGGGACAGGGGCCTTCCGGAAACACCATATATTTT
CASSDLGQGPSGNTIYF